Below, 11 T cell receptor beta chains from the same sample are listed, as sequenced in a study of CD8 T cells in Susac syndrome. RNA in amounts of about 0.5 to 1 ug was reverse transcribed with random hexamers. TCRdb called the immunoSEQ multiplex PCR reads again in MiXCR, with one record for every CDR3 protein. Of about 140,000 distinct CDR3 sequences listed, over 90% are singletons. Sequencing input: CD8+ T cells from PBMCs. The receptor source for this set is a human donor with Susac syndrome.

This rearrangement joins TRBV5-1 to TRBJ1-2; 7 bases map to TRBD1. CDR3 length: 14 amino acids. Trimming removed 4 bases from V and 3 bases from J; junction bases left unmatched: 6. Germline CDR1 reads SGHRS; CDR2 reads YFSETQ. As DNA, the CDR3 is TGCGCCAGCAGCGCAACCGGGACAGACTATGGCTACACCTTC. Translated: CASSATGTDYGYTF.

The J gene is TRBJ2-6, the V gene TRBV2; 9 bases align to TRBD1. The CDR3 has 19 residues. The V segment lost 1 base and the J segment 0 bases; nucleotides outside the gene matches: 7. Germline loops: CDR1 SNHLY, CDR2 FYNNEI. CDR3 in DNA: TGTGCCAGCAGTGAAGTCACAGGGGGCGGAAACTCTGGGGCCAACGTCCTGACTTTC. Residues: CASSEVTGGGNSGANVLTF.

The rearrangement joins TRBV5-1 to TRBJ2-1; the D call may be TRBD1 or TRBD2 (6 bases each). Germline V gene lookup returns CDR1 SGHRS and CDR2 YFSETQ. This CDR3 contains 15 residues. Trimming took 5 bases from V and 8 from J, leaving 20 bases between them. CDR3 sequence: CASRSHGRRGDEQFF. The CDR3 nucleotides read TGCGCCAGCAGATCCCATGGGCGGAGGGGGGATGAGCAGTTCTTC.

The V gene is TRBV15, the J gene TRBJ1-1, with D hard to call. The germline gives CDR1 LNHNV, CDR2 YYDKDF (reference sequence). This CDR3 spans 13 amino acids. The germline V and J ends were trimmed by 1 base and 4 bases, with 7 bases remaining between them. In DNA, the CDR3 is TGTGCCACCAGCAGAGCAAGGGCCACTGAAGCTTTCTTT. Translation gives CATSRARATEAFF.

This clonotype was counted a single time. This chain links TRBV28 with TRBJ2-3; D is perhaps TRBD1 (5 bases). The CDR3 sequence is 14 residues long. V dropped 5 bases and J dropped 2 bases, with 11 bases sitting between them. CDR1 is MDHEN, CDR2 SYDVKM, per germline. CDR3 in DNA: TGTGCCAGCAGTCCTAAGACAGCCACAGATACGCAGTATTTT. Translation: CASSPKTATDTQYF.

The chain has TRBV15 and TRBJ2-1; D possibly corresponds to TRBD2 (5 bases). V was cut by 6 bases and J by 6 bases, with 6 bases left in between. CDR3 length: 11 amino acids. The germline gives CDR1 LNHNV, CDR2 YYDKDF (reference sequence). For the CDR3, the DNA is TGTGCCACCAGGAGGGCCAATGAGCAGTTCTTC. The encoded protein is CATRRANEQFF.

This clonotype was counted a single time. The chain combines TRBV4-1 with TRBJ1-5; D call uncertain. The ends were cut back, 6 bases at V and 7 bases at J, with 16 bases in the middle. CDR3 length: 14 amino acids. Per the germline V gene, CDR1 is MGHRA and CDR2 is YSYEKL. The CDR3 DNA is TGCGCCAGCAGTGGTAGTGGCGGGCAACAGCCCCAGCATTTT. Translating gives CASSGSGGQQPQHF.

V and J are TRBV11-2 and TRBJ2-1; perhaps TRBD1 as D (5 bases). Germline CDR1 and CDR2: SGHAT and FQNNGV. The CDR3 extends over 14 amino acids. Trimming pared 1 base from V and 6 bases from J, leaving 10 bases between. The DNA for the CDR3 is TGTGCCAGCAGCTTAGGACAGTCTGGCAATGAGCAGTTCTTC. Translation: CASSLGQSGNEQFF.

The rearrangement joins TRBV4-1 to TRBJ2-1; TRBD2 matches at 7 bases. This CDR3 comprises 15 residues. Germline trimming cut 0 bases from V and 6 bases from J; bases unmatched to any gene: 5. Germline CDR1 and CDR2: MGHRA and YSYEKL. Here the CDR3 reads CASSQEARTSNEQFF. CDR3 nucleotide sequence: TGCGCCAGCAGCCAAGAGGCTAGGACTAGCAATGAGCAGTTCTTC.

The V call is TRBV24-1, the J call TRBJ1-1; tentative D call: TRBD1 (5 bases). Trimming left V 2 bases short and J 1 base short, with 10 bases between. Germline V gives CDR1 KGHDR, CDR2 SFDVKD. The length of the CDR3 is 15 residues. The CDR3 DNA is TGTGCCACCAGTGATTACAGGACGACGAACACTGAAGCTTTCTTT. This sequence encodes CATSDYRTTNTEAFF.

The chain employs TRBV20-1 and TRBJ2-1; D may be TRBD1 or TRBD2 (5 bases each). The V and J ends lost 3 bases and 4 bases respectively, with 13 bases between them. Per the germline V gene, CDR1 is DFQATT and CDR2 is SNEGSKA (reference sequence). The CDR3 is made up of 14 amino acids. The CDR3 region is CSARSGTDYNEQFF. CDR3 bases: TGCAGTGCTAGGTCCGGGACGGATTACAATGAGCAGTTCTTC.